This T cell receptor (beta chain) originates from a study of blood T cell repertoires in COVID-19. On the study more broadly: Sources were T cells, B-cell-depleted T cells, or PBMCs; the material itself was cDNA or gDNA.

The assay was immunoSEQ multiplex PCR, and TCRdb's table has in-frame clones only and misses some. The table records around 270,000 clones, around nine tenths of them present only once. The length of the CDR3 is 17 residues. V shed 2 bases and J shed 0 bases, with 14 bases lying between them. CDR1 is SEHNR and CDR2 is FQNEAQ in the germline V gene (reference sequence). Sample: peripheral blood. The gene calls are TRBV7-9 and TRBJ1-3; D is undetermined. The TCR sequence derives from a woman in her sixties with COVID-19, enrolled during active disease. CDR3: CASSLLAGQSSGNTIYF. The DNA of the CDR3 is TGTGCCAGCAGCTTACTGGCGGGCCAAAGCTCTGGAAACACCATATATTTT.